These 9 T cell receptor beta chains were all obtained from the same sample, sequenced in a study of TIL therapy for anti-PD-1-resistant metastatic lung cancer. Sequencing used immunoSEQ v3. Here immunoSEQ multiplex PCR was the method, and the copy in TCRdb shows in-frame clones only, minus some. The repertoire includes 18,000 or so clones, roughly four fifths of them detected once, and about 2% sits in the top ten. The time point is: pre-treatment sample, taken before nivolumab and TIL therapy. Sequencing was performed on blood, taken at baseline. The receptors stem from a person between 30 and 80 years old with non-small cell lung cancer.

The CDR3 loop reads CASSPGGGPSTDTQYF. The CDR3 DNA reads TGTGCCAGCAGCCCCGGGGGGGGACCTAGCACAGATACGCAGTATTTT. The chain joins TRBV7-3 to TRBJ2-3, with 8 positions matching TRBD2. Per the germline V gene, CDR1 is SGHTA and CDR2 is FQGTGA. Trimming cost V 5 bases and J 0 bases; bases outside gene matches: 7. The CDR3 has 16 amino acids.

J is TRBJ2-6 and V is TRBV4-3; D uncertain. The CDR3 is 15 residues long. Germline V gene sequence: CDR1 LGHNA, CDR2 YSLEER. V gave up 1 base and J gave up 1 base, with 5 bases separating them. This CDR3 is CASSQGGSGANVLTF. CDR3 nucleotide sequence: TGCGCCAGCAGCCAAGGGGGATCTGGGGCCAACGTCCTGACTTTC.

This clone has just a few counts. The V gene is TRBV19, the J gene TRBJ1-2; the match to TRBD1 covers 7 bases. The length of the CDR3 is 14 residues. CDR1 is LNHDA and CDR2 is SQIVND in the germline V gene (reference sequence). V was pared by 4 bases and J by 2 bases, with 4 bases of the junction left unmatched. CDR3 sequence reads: CASSKQDRNYGYTF. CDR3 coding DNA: TGTGCCAGTAGTAAACAGGACAGGAACTATGGCTACACCTTC.

The CDR3 DNA is TGTGCCAGCAGCGCCAGCGGTCAGGATGAGCAGTTCTTC. Protein sequence: CASSASGQDEQFF. The genes are TRBV9 and TRBJ2-1; weak D call: TRBD2 (5 bases). Germline-derived CDR1 and CDR2 are SGDLS and YYNGEE. This CDR3 is built from 13 residues. Trimming stripped 3 bases from V and 8 bases from J, with 12 bases between.

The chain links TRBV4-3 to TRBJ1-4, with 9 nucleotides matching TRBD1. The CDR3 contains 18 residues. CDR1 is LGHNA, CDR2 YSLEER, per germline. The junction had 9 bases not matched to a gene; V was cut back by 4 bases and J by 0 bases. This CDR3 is CASSRRTGELATNEKLFF. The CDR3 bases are TGCGCCAGCAGCCGAAGGACAGGGGAACTAGCAACTAATGAAAAACTGTTTTTT.

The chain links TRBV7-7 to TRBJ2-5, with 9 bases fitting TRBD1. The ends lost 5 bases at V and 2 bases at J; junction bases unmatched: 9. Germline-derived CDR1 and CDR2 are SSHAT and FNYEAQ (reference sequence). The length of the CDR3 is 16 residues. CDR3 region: CASSPYRGLGQETQYF. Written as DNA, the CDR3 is TGTGCCAGCAGCCCGTACAGGGGGCTGGGGCAAGAGACCCAGTACTTC.

The CDR3 sequence is CASSPRVGGNSYEQYF. CDR3 in DNA: TGTGCCAGCTCACCAAGGGTAGGCGGGAATAGTTACGAGCAGTACTTC. The chain has TRBV18 and TRBJ2-7; D is perhaps TRBD2 (6 bases). The germline V and J ends were trimmed by 2 bases and 4 bases, with 18 bases remaining between them. The CDR3 is 16 amino acids. In germline, CDR1 is KGHSH, CDR2 LQKENI. Full variable domain (rest looked up from reference TRBV18 and TRBJ2-7): NAGVMQNPRHLVRRRGQEARLRCSPMKGHSHVYWYRQLPEEGLKFMVYLQKENIIDESGMPKERFSAEFPKEGPSILRIQQVVRGDSAAYFCASSPRVGGNSYEQYFGPGTRLTVT.

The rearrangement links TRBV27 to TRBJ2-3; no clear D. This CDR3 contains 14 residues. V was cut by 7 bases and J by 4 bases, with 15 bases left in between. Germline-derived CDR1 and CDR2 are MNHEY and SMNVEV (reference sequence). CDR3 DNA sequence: TGTGCCAGCACCACCTCCGGGTGGGCAGATACGCAGTATTTT. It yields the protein CASTTSGWADTQYF.

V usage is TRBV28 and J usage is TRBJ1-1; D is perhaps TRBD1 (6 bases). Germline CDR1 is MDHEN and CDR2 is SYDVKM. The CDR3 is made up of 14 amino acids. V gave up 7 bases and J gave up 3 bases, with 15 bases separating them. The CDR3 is CASKTGTRYTEAFF. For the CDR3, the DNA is TGTGCCAGCAAAACCGGGACAAGGTACACTGAAGCTTTCTTT.